These 29 T cell receptor beta chains share one sample of origin, sequenced in a study of chemoradiotherapy in HPV16-positive cancers. Using immunoSEQ multiplex PCR, the repertoire was profiled, and TCRdb retains in-frame clones only, with some absent. This sample has 15,000 to 20,000 clones, with around 70% found just once. Sequencing was performed on tumor tissue, taken from a patient who underwent chemoradiotherapy. These receptors all stem from a human donor with HPV-associated anogenital cancer.

In nucleotides, the CDR3 is TGTGCCAGCTCAGCCGGGGTAGGGTCCACCATTTCAACCTATGGCTACACCTTC. Residues: CASSAGVGSTISTYGYTF. The V gene is TRBV18, the J gene TRBJ1-2, with no clear D. This CDR3 contains 18 residues. V was pared by 5 bases and J by 4 bases, with 26 bases between. Germline V gene data show CDR1 as KGHSH and CDR2 as LQKENI.

The V and J genes are TRBV4-1 and TRBJ2-5, with 13 bases aligning to TRBD2. There are 17 residues in the CDR3. Per germline, CDR1 MGHRA and CDR2 YSYEKL. V trimming: 0 bases; J trimming: 5 bases; junction bases outside the gene matches: 6. Here the CDR3 DNA reads TGCGCCAGCAGCCAAGATAGGGGACTAGCGGGATCGGAGACCCAGTACTTC. It translates to CASSQDRGLAGSETQYF.

V is TRBV28 and J is TRBJ2-2; the D is unclear. V dropped 5 bases and J dropped 9 bases, with 22 bases sitting between them. Looked up from germline, CDR1 is MDHEN and CDR2 is SYDVKM. The CDR3 loop spans 16 amino acids. CDR3 sequence: CASSQISANGRWELFF. The CDR3 region has the DNA TGTGCCAGCAGTCAAATTTCCGCGAACGGAAGGTGGGAGCTGTTTTTT.

The chain links TRBV6-5 to TRBJ2-5, with 8 bases fitting TRBD1. Trimming cost V 5 bases and J 5 bases; bases outside gene matches: 7. The CDR3 is made up of 14 amino acids. The germline gives CDR1 MNHEY, CDR2 SVGAGI. CDR3 sequence: CASSDGQGVETQYF. The CDR3 DNA follows: TGTGCCAGCAGTGACGGACAGGGCGTGGAGACCCAGTACTTC.

The chain employs TRBV11-3 and TRBJ2-2; D perhaps matches TRBD2 (6 bases). CDR1 is SGHNT and CDR2 is YENEEA in the germline V gene. This CDR3 is 13 amino acids long. V gave up 0 bases and J gave up 7 bases, with 6 bases separating them. CDR3 nucleotide sequence: TGTGCCAGCAGCTTAGAGGGGGGCGGGGAGCTGTTTTTT. Protein sequence: CASSLEGGGELFF.

This chain uses TRBV14 with TRBJ1-2; the D is unclear. CDR1 is SGHDN and CDR2 is FVKESK in the germline V gene. Trimming removed 4 bases from V and 4 bases from J, with 19 bases in between. The CDR3 contains 16 residues. CDR3: CASSPPGEVGLYGYTF. The CDR3 DNA reads TGTGCCAGCAGCCCCCCTGGTGAGGTCGGTCTCTATGGCTACACCTTC.

This clone was detected a few times. The CDR3 nucleotides are TGCGCCAGCAGCTTTGGGGAGTACAATTCACCCCTCCACTTT. Encoded protein: CASSFGEYNSPLHF. The V call is TRBV5-1, the J call TRBJ1-6; the D is unclear. The CDR3 loop spans 14 amino acids. Germline V lookup: CDR1 SGHRS, CDR2 YFSETQ. Trimming shortened V by 2 bases and J by 7 bases, and 10 bases separated the two germline ends.

This chain connects TRBV18 to TRBJ1-1; D might be TRBD1 (6 bases). The CDR3 contains 15 residues. Deletions cut 3 bases from V and 4 bases from J, with 15 bases between. In germline, CDR1 is KGHSH, CDR2 LQKENI. CDR3 protein: CASSPEAGAGTEAFF. The CDR3 DNA reads TGTGCCAGCTCACCCGAGGCGGGGGCAGGCACTGAAGCTTTCTTT. Full variable domain (missing parts from reference TRBV18 and TRBJ1-1): NAGVMQNPRHLVRRRGQEARLRCSPMKGHSHVYWYRQLPEEGLKFMVYLQKENIIDESGMPKERFSAEFPKEGPSILRIQQVVRGDSAAYFCASSPEAGAGTEAFFGQGTRLTVV.

This clone was seen a single time. This chain links TRBV28 with TRBJ2-2; 8 positions match TRBD2. V gave up 6 bases and J gave up 2 bases; unmatched junction bases: 5. From germline, CDR1 is MDHEN and CDR2 SYDVKM. CDR3 length equals 15 residues. CDR3 DNA sequence: TGTGCCAGCAGGCCGACTAGCGAAAACACCGGGGAGCTGTTTTTT. Translation: CASRPTSENTGELFF.

The chain has TRBV7-2 and TRBJ1-6; D gene ambiguous. CDR1 SGHTA and CDR2 FQGNSA come from the germline V gene. V lost 7 bases to trimming and J lost 3 bases, with 10 bases between them. There are 14 residues in the CDR3. This CDR3 reads CASTSMIYNSPLHF. Written as DNA, the CDR3 is TGTGCCAGCACCTCAATGATCTATAATTCACCCCTCCACTTT.

This clone has only one observation. The chain carries TRBV19 and TRBJ2-3, with 10 positions matching TRBD2. The V and J ends lost 0 bases and 2 bases, in that order; junction bases with no gene match: 5. Germline CDR1 is LNHDA and CDR2 is SQIVND (reference sequence). There are 17 residues in the CDR3. This chain's CDR3 is CASSIETSGTITDTQYF. DNA of the CDR3: TGTGCCAGTAGTATAGAAACTAGCGGGACTATCACAGATACGCAGTATTTT.

The chain is built from TRBV6-5 and TRBJ1-2; no clear D gene. The CDR3 is 13 amino acids. Trimming removed 5 bases from V and 5 bases from J, with 12 bases in between. Looked up from germline, CDR1 is MNHEY and CDR2 is SVGAGI. The CDR3 reads CASSPGPSYGYTF. The CDR3 DNA is TGTGCCAGCAGTCCGGGCCCATCATATGGCTACACCTTC.

This clone has a single count. The J gene is TRBJ2-1, the V gene TRBV27; D not resolved. The CDR3 loop spans 14 amino acids. CDR1 is MNHEY and CDR2 is SMNVEV in the germline V gene (reference sequence). V was shortened by 5 bases and J by 2 bases, with 10 bases between the two germline ends. CDR3 coding DNA: TGTGCCAGCAGTCGAGGAGACGCCTACAATGAGCAGTTCTTC. Protein: CASSRGDAYNEQFF.

The J gene is TRBJ2-5, the V gene TRBV28; 7 bases match TRBD2. This CDR3 region has 14 residues. Trimming removed 3 bases from V and 6 bases from J; junction bases left unmatched: 7. CDR1 MDHEN and CDR2 SYDVKM come from the germline V gene. CDR3 nucleotides: TGTGCCAGCAGTTTTGGGGGGGATGTAAAGACCCAGTACTTC. Translated, it gives CASSFGGDVKTQYF.

The chain uses TRBV18 and TRBJ2-3; tentatively, D is TRBD2 (5 bases). The V gene's germline CDR1 is KGHSH and CDR2 LQKENI. V was clipped by 3 bases and J by 2 bases, with 9 bases between them. This CDR3 comprises 14 residues. In DNA form, the CDR3 reads TGTGCCAGCTCACCGGGGAGATCCACAGATACGCAGTATTTT. This sequence encodes CASSPGRSTDTQYF.

The V gene is TRBV6-4, the J gene TRBJ2-1; D is ambiguous. The CDR3 contains 13 residues. Looked up from germline, CDR1 is MRHNA and CDR2 is SNTAGT. The V and J ends lost 2 bases and 4 bases respectively, with 6 bases between them. CDR3 loop: CASSDRAYNEQFF. DNA of the CDR3: TGTGCCAGCAGTGACAGGGCTTACAATGAGCAGTTCTTC.

The sample holds one count of this clone. The chain links TRBV5-1 to TRBJ2-7; TRBD2 aligns across 10 bases. CDR1 and CDR2 (germline): SGHRS, YFSETQ. After removal of 0 bases from V and 6 bases from J, the junction contained 9 bases not matched to a gene. CDR3 length: 16 amino acids. In nucleotides, the CDR3 is TGCGCCAGCAGCTTGGATGGGACTAGCGTAATTGGCGAGCAGTACTTC. This encodes CASSLDGTSVIGEQYF.

The chain carries TRBV6-6 and TRBJ2-1; tentatively, D is TRBD1 (6 bases). The V gene lost 5 bases and the J gene lost 5 bases, with 16 bases spanning the gap. This CDR3 is 15 amino acids long. Germline assignment: CDR1 MNHNY and CDR2 SVGAGI (reference sequence). The CDR3 bases are TGTGCCAGCAGTCCGCATGACAGGTTTAACAATGAGCAGTTCTTC. Its protein product is CASSPHDRFNNEQFF.

This clone was seen only a few times. The rearrangement joins TRBV18 to TRBJ2-2; D unresolved. V dropped 5 bases and J dropped 10 bases, with 11 bases sitting between them. CDR3 size: 12 residues. Germline V gene sequence: CDR1 KGHSH, CDR2 LQKENI. Here the CDR3 reads CASSSAREELFF. In DNA form, the CDR3 reads TGTGCCAGCTCATCAGCCCGAGAGGAGCTGTTTTTT.

The chain recombines TRBV21-1 with TRBJ1-1. TRBV21-1 is shown as a pseudogene. The CDR3 extends over 15 amino acids. The CDR3 region has the DNA TGTGCCAGCAGCAAAGAAACGGTAAGGAACACTGAAGCTTTCTTT. It is translated as CASSKETVRNTEAFF.

This clone was observed a handful of times. The genes are TRBV11-2 and TRBJ1-2; the D gene is possibly TRBD1 (6 bases). The CDR3 is 13 amino acids. V was cut by 4 bases and J by 10 bases, with 16 bases left in between. CDR1 SGHAT and CDR2 FQNNGV come from the germline V gene. CDR3 protein: CASSSTTGSLYTF. CDR3 in DNA: TGTGCCAGCAGCTCGACGACAGGCTCCCTCTACACCTTC.

The J gene is TRBJ1-1, the V gene TRBV5-8; possible D gene TRBD1, 6 bases. The V end lost 4 bases, the J end lost 10 bases, and 17 bases lay between the germline ends. From germline, CDR1 is SGHTS and CDR2 YDEGEE. The CDR3 runs 13 residues. The CDR3 nucleotides are TGTGCCAGCAGCCCGACCGGGACAAGGGGAGCTTTCTTT. This codes for CASSPTGTRGAFF.

J is TRBJ1-2 and V is TRBV18; D is possibly TRBD1 (5 bases). Trimming left V 4 bases short and J 0 bases short, with 12 bases between. The CDR3 has 15 amino acids. CDR1 and CDR2 (germline): KGHSH, LQKENI. The DNA for the CDR3 is TGTGCCAGCTCACTATCCAGGGTACCTAACTATGGCTACACCTTC. Its translation is CASSLSRVPNYGYTF.

This clone appeared a few times. V gene TRBV5-4 combines with J gene TRBJ2-3; D may correspond to TRBD1 or TRBD2 (6 bases each). Germline values: CDR1 SGHNT, CDR2 YYREEE (reference sequence). The CDR3 totals 15 residues. The ends were cut back, 4 bases at V and 2 bases at J, with 14 bases in the middle. CDR3 in DNA: TGTGCCAGCAGCGCCTGGGGGGCCCCCACAGATACGCAGTATTTT. It specifies CASSAWGAPTDTQYF.

The chain is built from TRBV11-3 and TRBJ1-1, with D unresolved. This CDR3 region has 11 residues. V dropped 4 bases and J dropped 10 bases, with 10 bases sitting between them. The germline gives CDR1 SGHNT, CDR2 YENEEA. CDR3 DNA sequence: TGTGCCAGCAGCTCGGAACGTGGAGCTTTCTTT. It yields the protein CASSSERGAFF.

The chain couples TRBV5-1 to TRBJ2-1, with D perhaps assigned TRBD1 or TRBD2 (6 bases each). Trimming pared 2 bases from V and 4 bases from J, leaving 19 bases between. This CDR3 contains 17 residues. Germline CDR1 and CDR2: SGHRS and YFSETQ. CDR3 DNA sequence: TGCGCCAGCAGCTTCTCCGGGGGCATAGACCTATACAATGAGCAGTTCTTC. Protein sequence: CASSFSGGIDLYNEQFF.

The CDR3 DNA sequence: TGTGCCAGCAGTTCGAGCGCCCAAGAGACCCAGTACTTC. Its protein product is CASSSSAQETQYF. The rearrangement uses TRBV28 and TRBJ2-5; D remains ambiguous. The CDR3 consists of 13 residues. The V end lost 4 bases, the J end lost 1 base, and 7 bases lay between the germline ends. CDR1 and CDR2 (germline): MDHEN, SYDVKM.

CDR3 coding DNA: TGCAGCGTTGAATTTGTCGGGCGGGGCGGCTATGGCTACACCTTC. Protein sequence: CSVEFVGRGGYGYTF. V and J are TRBV29-1 and TRBJ1-2, with D maybe TRBD1 (5 bases). Germline V gene data show CDR1 as SQVTM and CDR2 as ANQGSEA. Trimming shortened V by 2 bases and J by 4 bases, and 17 bases separated the two germline ends. This CDR3 contains 15 residues. The entire variable domain, with the rest obtained from reference TRBV29-1 and TRBJ1-2, is as follows: SAVISQKPSRDICQRGTSLTIQCQVDSQVTMMFWYRQQPGQSLTLIATANQGSEATYESGFVIDKFPISRPNLTFSTLTVSNMSPEDSSIYLCSVEFVGRGGYGYTFGSGTRLTVV.

The chain recombines TRBV7-3 with TRBJ2-3; unclear D gene. V was clipped by 3 bases and J by 2 bases, with 6 bases between them. This CDR3 is 13 amino acids long. CDR1 and CDR2 (germline): SGHTA, FQGTGA. CDR3 nucleotides: TGTGCCAGCAGCTTTCAAGTCACAGATACGCAGTATTTT. This sequence encodes CASSFQVTDTQYF. The full variable domain, in which reference TRBV7-3 and TRBJ2-3 provide the parts outside the CDR3, is GAGVSQTPSNKVTEKGKYVELRCDPISGHTALYWYRQSLGQGPEFLIYFQGTGAADDSGLPNDRFFAVRPEGSVSTLKIQRTERGDSAVYLCASSFQVTDTQYFGPGTRLTVL.